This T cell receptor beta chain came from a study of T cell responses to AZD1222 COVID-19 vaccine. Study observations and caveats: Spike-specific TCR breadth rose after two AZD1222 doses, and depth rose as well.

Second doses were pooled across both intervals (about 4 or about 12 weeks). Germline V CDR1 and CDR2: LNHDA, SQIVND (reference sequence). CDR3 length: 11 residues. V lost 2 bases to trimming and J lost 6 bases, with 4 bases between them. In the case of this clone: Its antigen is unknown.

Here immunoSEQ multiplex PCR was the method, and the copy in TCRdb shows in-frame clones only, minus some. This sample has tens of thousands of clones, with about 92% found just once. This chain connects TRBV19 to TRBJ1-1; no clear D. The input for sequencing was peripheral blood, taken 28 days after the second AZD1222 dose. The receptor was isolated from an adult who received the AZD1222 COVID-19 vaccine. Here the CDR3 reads CASSITAEAFF. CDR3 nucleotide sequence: TGTGCCAGTAGTATAACGGCTGAAGCTTTCTTT.